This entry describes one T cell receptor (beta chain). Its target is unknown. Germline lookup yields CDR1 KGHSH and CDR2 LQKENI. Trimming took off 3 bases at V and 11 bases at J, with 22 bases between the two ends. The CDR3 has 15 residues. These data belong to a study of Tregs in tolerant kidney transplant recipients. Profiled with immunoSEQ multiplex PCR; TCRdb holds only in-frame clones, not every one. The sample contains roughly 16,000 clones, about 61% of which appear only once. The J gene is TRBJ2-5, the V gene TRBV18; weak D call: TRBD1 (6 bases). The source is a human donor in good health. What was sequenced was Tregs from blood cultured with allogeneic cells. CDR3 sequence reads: CASSPSRQVQGEQYF. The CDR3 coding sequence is TGTGCCAGCTCACCCTCTCGACAGGTCCAAGGGGAGCAGTACTTC.